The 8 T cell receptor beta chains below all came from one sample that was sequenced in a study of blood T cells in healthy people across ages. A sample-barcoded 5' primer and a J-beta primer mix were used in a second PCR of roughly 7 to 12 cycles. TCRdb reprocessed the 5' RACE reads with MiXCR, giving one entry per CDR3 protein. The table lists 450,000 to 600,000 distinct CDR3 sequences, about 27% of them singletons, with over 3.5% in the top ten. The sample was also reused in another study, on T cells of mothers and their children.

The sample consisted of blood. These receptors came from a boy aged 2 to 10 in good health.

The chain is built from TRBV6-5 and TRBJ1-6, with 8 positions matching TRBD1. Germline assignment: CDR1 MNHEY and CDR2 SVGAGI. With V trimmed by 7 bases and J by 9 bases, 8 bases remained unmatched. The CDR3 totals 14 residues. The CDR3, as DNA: TGTGCCAGCACTGAGGGACAGGCTGGTTCACCCCTCCACTTT. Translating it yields CASTEGQAGSPLHF.

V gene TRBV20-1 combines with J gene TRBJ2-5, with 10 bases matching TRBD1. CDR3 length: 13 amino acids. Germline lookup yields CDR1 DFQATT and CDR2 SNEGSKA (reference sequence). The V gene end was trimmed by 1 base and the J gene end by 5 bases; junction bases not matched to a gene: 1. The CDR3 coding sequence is TGCAGTGCTAGAGGGACAGGGGGGGAGACCCAGTACTTC. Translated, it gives CSARGTGGETQYF.

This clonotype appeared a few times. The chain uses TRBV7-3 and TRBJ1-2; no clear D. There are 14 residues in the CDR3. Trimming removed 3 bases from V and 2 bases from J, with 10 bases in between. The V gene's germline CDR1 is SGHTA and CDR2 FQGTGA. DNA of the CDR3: TGTGCCAGCAGCTTCCCGGGTTCCAACTATGGCTACACCTTC. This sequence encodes CASSFPGSNYGYTF.

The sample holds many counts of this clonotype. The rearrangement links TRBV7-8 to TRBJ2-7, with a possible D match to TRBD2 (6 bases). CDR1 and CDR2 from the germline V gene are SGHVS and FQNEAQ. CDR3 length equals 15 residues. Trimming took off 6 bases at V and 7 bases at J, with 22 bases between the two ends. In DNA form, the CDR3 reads TGTGCCAGCAGAGAGACTAGGGGTGCGGCGGGGGAGCAGTACTTC. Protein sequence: CASRETRGAAGEQYF.

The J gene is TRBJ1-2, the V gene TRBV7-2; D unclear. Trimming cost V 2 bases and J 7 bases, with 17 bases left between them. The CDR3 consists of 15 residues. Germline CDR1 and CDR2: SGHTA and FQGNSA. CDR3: CASSLLGIAEFGYTF. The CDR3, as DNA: TGTGCCAGCAGCTTATTAGGGATCGCAGAATTTGGCTACACCTTC.

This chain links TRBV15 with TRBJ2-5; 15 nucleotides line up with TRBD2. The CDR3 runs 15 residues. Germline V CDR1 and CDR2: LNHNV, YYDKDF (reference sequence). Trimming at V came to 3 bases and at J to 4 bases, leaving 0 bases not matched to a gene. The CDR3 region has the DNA TGTGCCACCAGCAGGGGACTAGCGGGAGGAGAGACCCAGTACTTC. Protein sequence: CATSRGLAGGETQYF.

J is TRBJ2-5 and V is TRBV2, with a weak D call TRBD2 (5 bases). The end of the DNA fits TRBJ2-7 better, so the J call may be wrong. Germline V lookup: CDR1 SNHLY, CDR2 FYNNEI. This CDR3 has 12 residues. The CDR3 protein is CASSNEGYEQYF. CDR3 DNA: TGTGCCAGCAGTAACGAGGGCTACGAGCAGTACTTC.

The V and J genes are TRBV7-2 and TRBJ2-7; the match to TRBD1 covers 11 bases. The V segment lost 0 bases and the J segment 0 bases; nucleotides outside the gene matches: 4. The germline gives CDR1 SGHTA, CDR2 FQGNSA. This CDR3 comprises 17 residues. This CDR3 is CASSLAPGTGGSYEQYF. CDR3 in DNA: TGTGCCAGCAGCTTAGCCCCCGGGACAGGGGGCTCCTACGAGCAGTACTTC.